What follows describes a single TCR beta chain. The source of the sample is a study of blood T cell repertoires in COVID-19. Profiled with immunoSEQ multiplex PCR; TCRdb holds only in-frame clones, not every one. The repertoire holds about 190,000 clones, with around 86% as singletons. The CDR3 has 15 residues. Between the trimmed V and J ends, which lost 1 base and 1 base, there was a span of 9 bases. The germline V gene has CDR1 LNHDA and CDR2 SQIVND (reference sequence). The receptor's source is a man aged 40-49 years with active or convalescent COVID-19. The J gene is TRBJ2-3, the V gene TRBV19; the D gene is possibly TRBD1 (5 bases). The sample was peripheral blood. CDR3 residues: CASSIARVGTDTQYF. As DNA, the CDR3 is TGTGCCAGTAGTATAGCCAGGGTAGGCACAGATACGCAGTATTTT.